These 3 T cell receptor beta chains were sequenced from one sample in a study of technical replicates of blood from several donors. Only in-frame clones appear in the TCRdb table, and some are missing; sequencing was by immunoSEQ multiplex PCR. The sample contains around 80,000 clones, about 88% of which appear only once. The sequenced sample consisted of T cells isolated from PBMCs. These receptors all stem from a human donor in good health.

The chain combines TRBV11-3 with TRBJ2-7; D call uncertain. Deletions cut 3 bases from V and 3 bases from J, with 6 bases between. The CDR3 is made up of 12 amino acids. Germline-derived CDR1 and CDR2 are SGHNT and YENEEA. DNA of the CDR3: TGTGCCAGCAGCTTCCCTTACTACGAGCAGTACTTC. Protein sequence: CASSFPYYEQYF. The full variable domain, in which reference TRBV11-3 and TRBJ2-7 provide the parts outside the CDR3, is EAGVVQSPRYKIIEKKQPVAFWCNPISGHNTLYWYLQNLGQGPELLIRYENEEAVDDSQLPKDRFSAERLKGVDSTLKIQPAELGDSAVYLCASSFPYYEQYFGPGTRLTVT.

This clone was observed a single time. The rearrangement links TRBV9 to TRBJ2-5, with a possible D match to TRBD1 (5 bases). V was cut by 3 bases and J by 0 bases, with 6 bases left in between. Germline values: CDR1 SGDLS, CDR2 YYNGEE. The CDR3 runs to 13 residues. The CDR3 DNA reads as TGTGCCAGCAGCGCGGACAACCAAGAGACCCAGTACTTC. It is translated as CASSADNQETQYF.

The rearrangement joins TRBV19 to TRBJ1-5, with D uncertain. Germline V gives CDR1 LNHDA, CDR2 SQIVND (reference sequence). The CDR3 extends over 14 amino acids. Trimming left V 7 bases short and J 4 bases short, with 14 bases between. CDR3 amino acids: CASTRTGYNQPQHF. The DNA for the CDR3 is TGTGCCAGTACCAGAACGGGGTATAATCAGCCCCAGCATTTT.